This T cell receptor (beta chain) was observed in a study of T cell responses to AZD1222 COVID-19 vaccine. Study-level information: Pooled together were second doses at about 4 or about 12 weeks.

Only in-frame clones appear in the TCRdb table, and some are missing; sequencing was by immunoSEQ multiplex PCR. Of tens of thousands of clones listed, roughly 84% are singletons. Germline CDR1 is LGHNA and CDR2 is YSLEER. V lost 5 bases, J lost 2 bases, and 3 bases stayed unmatched. The CDR3 consists of 14 residues. This TCR came from an adult in good health. The starting material was peripheral blood, obtained on day 0 of AZD1222 vaccination. The rearrangement uses TRBV4-3 and TRBJ1-5; 7 nucleotides match TRBD1. The DNA of the CDR3 is TGCGCCAGCAGCTCTGGGACAGGCAATCAGCCCCAGCATTTT. Translation gives CASSSGTGNQPQHF.